The rows below give T cell receptor beta chains drawn from one sample of a study of CD8 T cells in ankylosing spondylitis. TCRdb re-called the 5' RACE reads through MiXCR, storing one row per CDR3 protein. This sample yields 300,000 to 400,000 distinct CDR3 sequences, of which 20% are seen a single time; about an eighth belongs to the top ten. The sequenced sample consisted of blood, either unsorted or a sorted T cell fraction (not recorded which). The origin of the receptors is a male donor with ankylosing spondylitis or in good health (not recorded which). Both conserved end residues are part of each CDR3. A D gene is named only where the DNA matches it firmly. Clone size is stated in some rows and not others, as once, few, many or a class when expanded.

DNA,CDR3,size,V,J,D
TGTGCCAGCAGCCCCGACGCAGGGTTACAAGAGACCCAGTACTTC,CASSPDAGLQETQYF,few,TRBV5-6,TRBJ2-5,NA
TGCGCCAGCAGCGAGGGACTAGCGGGGAACAAGAGAACCCAGTACTTC,CASSEGLAGNKRTQYF,few,TRBV5-1,TRBJ2-5,TRBD2
TGTGCCAGCAGTGAATATATCAGGGGTGATTCACCCCTCCACTTT,CASSEYIRGDSPLHF,NA,TRBV25-1,TRBJ1-6,NA
TGTGCCAGCTCAAAGGACTTCGGCTCTGAGCAGTTCTTC,CASSKDFGSEQFF,NA,TRBV18,TRBJ2-1,NA
TGTGCCAGCAGCTCGGGGACTAGCGGGGGGGCGCAAGAGACCCAGTACTTC,CASSSGTSGGAQETQYF,NA,TRBV7-9,TRBJ2-5,TRBD2
TGCGCCAGCACGGAATCCAACAATGAGCAGTTCTTC,CASTESNNEQFF,few,TRBV4-1,TRBJ2-1,NA
TGTGCCAGCAGCCTAAGAACAGCGTACGAGCAGTACTTC,CASSLRTAYEQYF,NA,TRBV6-1,TRBJ2-7,NA
TGCAGTGCCCCCCCGGGACTAGCGGAATACAATGAGCAGTTCTTC,CSAPPGLAEYNEQFF,NA,TRBV20-1,TRBJ2-1,TRBD2
TGTGCCAGCAGCCGAGATACGCAGTATTTT,CASSRDTQYF,many,TRBV28,TRBJ2-3,NA
TGTGCCAGCAGCCCCTCCCCCTGGGCGGTTACTACTAGCACAGATACGCAGTATTTT,CASSPSPWAVTTSTDTQYF,NA,TRBV11-1,TRBJ2-3,NA
TGTGCCAGCAGCCAAGTGTCAGGGTCGGGCGAGCAGTACTTC,CASSQVSGSGEQYF,NA,TRBV3-1,TRBJ2-7,NA
TGTGCCACCTACTCCGGGACAGGCAATTCACCCCTCCACTTT,CATYSGTGNSPLHF,few,TRBV28,TRBJ1-6,TRBD1
TGTGCCAGCAGTCCCCCCAAATACACAGATACGCAGTATTTT,CASSPPKYTDTQYF,few,TRBV12-3/TRBV12-4,TRBJ2-3,NA
TGCAGTGCTAGGATTGACTTCTATGGCTACACCTTC,CSARIDFYGYTF,few,TRBV20-1,TRBJ1-2,NA
TGCAGCGTTGGGGGCGGGTACGAGACCCAGTACTTC,CSVGGGYETQYF,many,TRBV29-1,TRBJ2-5,NA
TGTGCCAGCAGCGTAGTCTCCGGCCTTCGTTCCTACGAGCAGTACTTC,CASSVVSGLRSYEQYF,few,TRBV9,TRBJ2-7,NA
TGTGCCAGTAGTATAGCCGGAACCTACGAGCAGTACTTC,CASSIAGTYEQYF,few,TRBV19,TRBJ2-7,NA
TGCGCCAGCAGCTTGGAGGCAGAGCACAATGAGCAGTTCTTC,CASSLEAEHNEQFF,NA,TRBV5-1,TRBJ2-1,NA
TGTGCCAGCAGTTTCCGGGTGGGTGGCACAGATACGCAGTATTTT,CASSFRVGGTDTQYF,few,TRBV12-3/TRBV12-4,TRBJ2-3,NA
TGTGCCAGCAGCCTAGGACTAGCGGCAACCTACGAGCAGTACTTC,CASSLGLAATYEQYF,few,TRBV3-1,TRBJ2-7,TRBD2
TGTGCCAGCAGGCAAACGGCAGGGTGGCAGTACTTC,CASRQTAGWQYF,NA,TRBV2,TRBJ2-7,NA
TGTGCCAGCAACAAACTCCCGGGGACTAGCGGCGGGGAGACCCAGTACTTC,CASNKLPGTSGGETQYF,few,TRBV6-2/TRBV6-3,TRBJ2-5,TRBD2
TGTGCCAGCAGTGCCGCACAGGCCAGGAACACTGAAGCTTTCTTT,CASSAAQARNTEAFF,few,TRBV2,TRBJ1-1,NA
TGTGCCAGCAGTCCCCGGACTAGCGGGAACACAGATACGCAGTATTTT,CASSPRTSGNTDTQYF,NA,TRBV12-3/TRBV12-4,TRBJ2-3,TRBD2
TGTGCCAGCAGTTTAATGGGCGGCTCACCCTACGAGCAGTACTTC,CASSLMGGSPYEQYF,NA,TRBV12-3/TRBV12-4,TRBJ2-7,NA
TGCAGCGTTACCGGCACGTCGAACACCGGGGAGCTGTTTTTT,CSVTGTSNTGELFF,few,TRBV29-1,TRBJ2-2,NA